The subject of this entry is one T cell receptor beta chain. In the source study's methods: Cell counts per sample came from amplifying reference gene primers. Libraries were prepared by immunoSEQ multiplex PCR; TCRdb keeps only in-frame clonotypes and omits some of them. The V and J calls and clone size were taken over from that table, and D and trimming were inferred from the DNA. Altogether nearly 55,000 clones are present, about 86% being singletons, with the ten largest covering approximately 12%. Germline CDR1 reads LNHDA; CDR2 reads SQIVND (reference sequence). There are 14 residues in the CDR3. Trimming cost V 10 bases and J 3 bases; bases outside gene matches: 6. The source of the sample is a study of blood T cell repertoires in COVID-19.

The rearrangement uses TRBV19 and TRBJ2-3; 11 bases are shared with TRBD1. This receptor was taken from a man aged 70 or older with active COVID-19. Sequenced input: peripheral blood. The CDR3 DNA is TGTGCCACTCAGGACAGGGGGCGTACAGATACGCAGTATTTT. This translates into CATQDRGRTDTQYF.